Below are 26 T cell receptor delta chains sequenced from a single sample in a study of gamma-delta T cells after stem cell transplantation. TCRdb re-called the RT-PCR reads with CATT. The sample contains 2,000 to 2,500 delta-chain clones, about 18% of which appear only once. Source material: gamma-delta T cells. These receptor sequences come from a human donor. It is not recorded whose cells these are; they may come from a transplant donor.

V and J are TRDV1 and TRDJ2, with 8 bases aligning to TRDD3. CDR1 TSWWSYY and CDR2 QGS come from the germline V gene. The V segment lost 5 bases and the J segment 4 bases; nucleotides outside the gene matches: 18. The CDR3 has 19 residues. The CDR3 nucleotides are TGTGCTCTTGGGACCTACCACTGGGGGCCCCAAGCTTCGACAGCACAACTCTTCTTT. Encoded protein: CALGTYHWGPQASTAQLFF.

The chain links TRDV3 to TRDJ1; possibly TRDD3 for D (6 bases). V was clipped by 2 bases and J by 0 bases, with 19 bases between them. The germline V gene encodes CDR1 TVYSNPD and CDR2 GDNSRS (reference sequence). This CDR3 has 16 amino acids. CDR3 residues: CAFAHLAGDHTDKLIF. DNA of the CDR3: TGTGCCTTTGCTCACTTAGCGGGGGACCACACCGATAAACTCATCTTT.

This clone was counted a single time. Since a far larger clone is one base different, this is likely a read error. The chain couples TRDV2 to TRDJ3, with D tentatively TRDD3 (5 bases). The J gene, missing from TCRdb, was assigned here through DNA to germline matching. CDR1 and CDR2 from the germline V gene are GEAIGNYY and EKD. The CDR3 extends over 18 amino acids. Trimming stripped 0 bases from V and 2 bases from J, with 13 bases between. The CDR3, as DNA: TGTGCCTGTGACACCGGCTGGGAGGTCGCCTGGGACACCCGACAGATGTTTTTC. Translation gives CACDTGWEVAWDTRQMFF.

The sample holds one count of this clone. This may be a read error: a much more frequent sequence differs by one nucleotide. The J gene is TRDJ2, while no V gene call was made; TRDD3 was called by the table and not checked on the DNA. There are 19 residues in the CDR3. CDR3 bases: TGTGCCTGTGACCCCGCCCCTTACTGGGGGTTCAATCGAACAGCACACCTCTTCTTT. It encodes CACDPAPYWGFNRTAHLFF.

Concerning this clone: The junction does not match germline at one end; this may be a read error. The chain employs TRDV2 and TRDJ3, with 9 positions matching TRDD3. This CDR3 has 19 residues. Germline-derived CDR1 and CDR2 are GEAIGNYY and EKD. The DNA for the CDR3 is TGTGCCTGCGACACCGGCTGGGGGATTAGCTCCTTGGACACCCGACAGATGTTTTTC. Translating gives CACDTGWGISSLDTRQMFF.

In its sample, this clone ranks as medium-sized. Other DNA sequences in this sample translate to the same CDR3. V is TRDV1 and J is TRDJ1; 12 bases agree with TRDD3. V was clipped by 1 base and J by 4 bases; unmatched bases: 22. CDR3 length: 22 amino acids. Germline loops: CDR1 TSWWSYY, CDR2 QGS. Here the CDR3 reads CALGERIFPSRGTGGYIDKLIF. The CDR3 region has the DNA TGTGCTCTTGGGGAACGAATATTCCCGAGTCGTGGTACTGGGGGATACATCGATAAACTCATCTTT.

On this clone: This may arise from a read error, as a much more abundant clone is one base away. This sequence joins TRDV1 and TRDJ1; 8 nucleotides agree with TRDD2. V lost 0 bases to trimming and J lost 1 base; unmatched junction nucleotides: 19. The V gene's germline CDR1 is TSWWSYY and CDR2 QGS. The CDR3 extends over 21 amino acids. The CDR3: CALGELVNFLRGWEFTDKLIF. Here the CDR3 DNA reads TGTGCTCTTGGGGAACTAGTAAACTTCCTACGGGGCTGGGAGTTCACCGATAAACTCATCTTT.

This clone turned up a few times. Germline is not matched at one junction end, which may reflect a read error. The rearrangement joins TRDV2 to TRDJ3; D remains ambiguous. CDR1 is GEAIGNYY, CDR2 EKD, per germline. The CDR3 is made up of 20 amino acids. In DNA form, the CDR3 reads TGTGCCTGTGACACACTTACTACCCAGATGAGCTCCTGTGACACCCGACAGATGTTTTTC. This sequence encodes CACDTLTTQMSSCDTRQMFF.

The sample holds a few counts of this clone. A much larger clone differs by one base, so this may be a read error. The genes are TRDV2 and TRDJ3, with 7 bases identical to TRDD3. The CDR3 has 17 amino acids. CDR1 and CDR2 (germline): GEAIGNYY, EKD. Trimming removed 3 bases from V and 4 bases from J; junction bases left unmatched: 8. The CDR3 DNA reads TGTGCCTGTGACCCTCTGGGGATATCATGGGACACCCGACAGATGTTTTTC. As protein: CACDPLGISWDTRQMFF.

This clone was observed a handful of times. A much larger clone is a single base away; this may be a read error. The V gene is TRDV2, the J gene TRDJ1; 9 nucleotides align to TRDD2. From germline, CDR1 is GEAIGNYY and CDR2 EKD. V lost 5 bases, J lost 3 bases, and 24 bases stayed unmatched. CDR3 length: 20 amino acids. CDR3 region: CACGPAPSYNNRLGSDKLIF. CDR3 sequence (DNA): TGTGCCTGTGGCCCGGCCCCTTCCTACAACAATCGACTGGGTTCCGATAAACTCATCTTT.

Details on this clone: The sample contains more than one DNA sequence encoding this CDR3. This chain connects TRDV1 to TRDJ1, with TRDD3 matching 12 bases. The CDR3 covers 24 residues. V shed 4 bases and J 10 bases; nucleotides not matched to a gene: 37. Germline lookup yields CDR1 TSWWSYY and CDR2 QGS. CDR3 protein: CALGVGLTGGYPFPTRGIPVSLIF. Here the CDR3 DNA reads TGTGCTCTTGGGGTCGGTTTAACTGGGGGATACCCGTTTCCCACCCGGGGGATACCCGTTTCACTCATCTTT.

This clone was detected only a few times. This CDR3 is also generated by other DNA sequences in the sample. The CDR3 DNA sequence: TGTGCTCTTGGGGAACTAAAGACCAGTTGCTCACTGGGGGATACTAGGGGTAAACTCATCTTT. It encodes CALGELKTSCSLGDTRGKLIF. This sequence joins TRDV1 and TRDJ1, with 12 bases matching TRDD3. V shed 0 bases, J shed 7 bases, and the junction held 21 bases outside the gene matches. The germline CDR1 and CDR2 sequences are TSWWSYY and QGS. CDR3 size: 21 residues.

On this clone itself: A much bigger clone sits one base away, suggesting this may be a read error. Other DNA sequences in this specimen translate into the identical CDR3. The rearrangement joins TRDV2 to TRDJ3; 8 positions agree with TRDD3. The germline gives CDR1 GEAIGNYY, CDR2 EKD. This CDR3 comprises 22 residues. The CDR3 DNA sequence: TGTGCCTGTGACACGCGTGTGAGGATACTGGGGGCCAGCTCCTGGGACACCCGGCAGATGTTTTTC. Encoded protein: CACDTRVRILGASSWDTRQMFF.

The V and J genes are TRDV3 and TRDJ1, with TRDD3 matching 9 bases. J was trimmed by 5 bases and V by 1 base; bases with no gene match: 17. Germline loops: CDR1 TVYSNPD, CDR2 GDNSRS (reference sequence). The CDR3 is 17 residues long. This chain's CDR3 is CAFKAYLGDKESDKLIF. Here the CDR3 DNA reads TGTGCCTTTAAGGCCTACTTGGGGGATAAGGAATCTGATAAACTCATCTTT.

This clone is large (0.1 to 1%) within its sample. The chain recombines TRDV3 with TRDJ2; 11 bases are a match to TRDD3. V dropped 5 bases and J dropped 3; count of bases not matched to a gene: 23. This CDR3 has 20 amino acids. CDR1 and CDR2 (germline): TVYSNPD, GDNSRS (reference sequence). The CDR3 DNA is TGTGCCCTTTCCTTTCCCGTATCTGATGGGGGATACGCCCTGACAGCACAACTCTTCTTT. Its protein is CALSFPVSDGGYALTAQLFF.

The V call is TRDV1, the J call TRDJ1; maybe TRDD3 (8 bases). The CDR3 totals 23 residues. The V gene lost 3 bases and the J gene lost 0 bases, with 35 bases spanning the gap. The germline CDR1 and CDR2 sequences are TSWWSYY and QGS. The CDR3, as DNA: TGTGCTCTTGGGGATCCGGCCTTCCCTTCCTGGGGGACTCTCCCACGGTACACCGATAAACTCATCTTT. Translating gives CALGDPAFPSWGTLPRYTDKLIF.

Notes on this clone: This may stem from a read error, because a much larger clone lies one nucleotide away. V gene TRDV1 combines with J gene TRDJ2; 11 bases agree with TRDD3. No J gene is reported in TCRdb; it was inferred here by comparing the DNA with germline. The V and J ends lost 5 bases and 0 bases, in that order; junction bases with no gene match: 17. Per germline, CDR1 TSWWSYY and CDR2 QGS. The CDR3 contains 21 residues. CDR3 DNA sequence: TGTGCTCTTGGGAAATCGTCCTACTGGGGGATATCGACGCCTTTGACAGCACAACTCTTCTTT. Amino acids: CALGKSSYWGISTPLTAQLFF.

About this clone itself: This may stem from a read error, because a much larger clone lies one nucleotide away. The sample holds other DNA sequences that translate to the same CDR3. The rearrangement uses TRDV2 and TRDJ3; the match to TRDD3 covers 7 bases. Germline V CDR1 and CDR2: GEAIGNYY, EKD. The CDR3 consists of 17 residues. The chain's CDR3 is CACDTMGDSWDTRQMFF. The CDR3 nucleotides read TGTGCATGTGACACGATGGGGGACTCCTGGGACACCCGACAGATGTTTTTC.

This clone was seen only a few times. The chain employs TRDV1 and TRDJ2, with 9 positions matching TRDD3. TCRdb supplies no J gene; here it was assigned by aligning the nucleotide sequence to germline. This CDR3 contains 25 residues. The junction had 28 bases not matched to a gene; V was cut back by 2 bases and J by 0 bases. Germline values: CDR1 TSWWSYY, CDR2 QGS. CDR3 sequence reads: CALGELWRGIPRSSRGLSLTAQLFF. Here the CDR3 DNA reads TGTGCTCTTGGGGAATTATGGCGGGGGATACCCAGAAGTAGTCGGGGTCTTTCTTTGACAGCACAACTCTTCTTT.

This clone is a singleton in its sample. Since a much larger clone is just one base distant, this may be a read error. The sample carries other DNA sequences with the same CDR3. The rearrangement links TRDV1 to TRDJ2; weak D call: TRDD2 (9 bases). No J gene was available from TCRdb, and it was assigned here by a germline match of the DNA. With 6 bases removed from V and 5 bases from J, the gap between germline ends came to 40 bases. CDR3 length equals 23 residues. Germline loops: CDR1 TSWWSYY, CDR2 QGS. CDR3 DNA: TGTGCTCTTGGAGATCCCGTCCTTCCTACGGTTTGGTACTGGGGGCCCTTTACAGCACAACTCTTCTTT. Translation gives CALGDPVLPTVWYWGPFTAQLFF.

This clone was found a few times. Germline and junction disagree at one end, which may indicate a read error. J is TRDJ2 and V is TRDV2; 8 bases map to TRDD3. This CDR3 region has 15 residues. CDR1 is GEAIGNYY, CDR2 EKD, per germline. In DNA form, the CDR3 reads TGTGCCTGTGACACTGGGGGATCTTTGACAGCACACCTCTTCTTT. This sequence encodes CACDTGGSLTAHLFF.

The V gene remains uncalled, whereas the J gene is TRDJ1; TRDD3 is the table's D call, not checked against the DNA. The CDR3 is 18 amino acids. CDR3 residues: CAFNPFLRTGGDTDKLIF. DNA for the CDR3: TGTGCCTTTAACCCCTTCCTTCGTACTGGGGGAGACACCGATAAACTCATCTTT.

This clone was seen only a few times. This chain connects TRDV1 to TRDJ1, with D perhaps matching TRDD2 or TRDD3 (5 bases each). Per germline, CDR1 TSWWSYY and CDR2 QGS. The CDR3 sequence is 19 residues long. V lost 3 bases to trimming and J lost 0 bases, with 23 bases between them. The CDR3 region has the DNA TGTGCTCTTGGGGACCCCCCCTACGAGGCTGGGTTGTACACCGATAAACTCATCTTT. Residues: CALGDPPYEAGLYTDKLIF.

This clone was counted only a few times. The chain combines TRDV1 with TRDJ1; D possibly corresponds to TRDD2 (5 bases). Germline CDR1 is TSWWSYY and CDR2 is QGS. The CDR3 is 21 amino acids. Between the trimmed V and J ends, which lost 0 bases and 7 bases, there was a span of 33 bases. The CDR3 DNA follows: TGTGCTCTTGGGGAACTTGCCACCCCTACTGTACATAAGATCCCCAATCTTAAACTCATCTTT. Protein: CALGELATPTVHKIPNLKLIF.

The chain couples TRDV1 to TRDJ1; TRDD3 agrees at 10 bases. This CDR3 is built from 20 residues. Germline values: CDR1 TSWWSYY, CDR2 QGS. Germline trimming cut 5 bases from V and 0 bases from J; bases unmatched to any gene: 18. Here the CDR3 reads CALGPEPFTTGGLNTDKLIF. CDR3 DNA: TGTGCTCTTGGGCCGGAACCTTTTACAACTGGGGGATTGAACACCGATAAACTCATCTTT.

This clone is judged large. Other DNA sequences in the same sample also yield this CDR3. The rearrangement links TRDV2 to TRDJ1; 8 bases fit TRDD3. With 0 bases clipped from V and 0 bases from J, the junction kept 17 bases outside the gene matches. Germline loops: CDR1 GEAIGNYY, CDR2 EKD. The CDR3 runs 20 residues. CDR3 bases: TGTGCCTGTGACACCGTGGGCCTGGGGGACCGTGCCTCGTACACCGATAAACTCATCTTT. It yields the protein CACDTVGLGDRASYTDKLIF.